The T cell receptor beta chain described here comes from a study of T cells in Graves' hyperthyroidism and ophthalmopathy. The length of the CDR3 is 18 residues. V lost 3 bases and J lost 5, with 25 bases in between. General study points: Appearing also in blood were most of the thyroid clonotypes expanded above 0.001. A model of 13 V-J features distinguished ophthalmopathy from stable hyperthyroidism.

Diagnoses rested on clinical symptoms, serum thyroxine and TRAb, thyroid ultrasound and orbital computed tomography. This clonotype occurred a few times. Its antigen is unknown. The TCR beta CDR3 regions underwent amplification using RNA transcripts as the source. The study used the HTBI primer set for a first-round RT-PCR of the TCR CDR3. Each CDR3 protein gets one entry after TCRdb re-called the multiplex PCR reads with MiXCR. The sample lists under 500,000 distinct CDR3 sequences, around an eighth occurring once. V is TRBV12-3 or TRBV12-4 and J is TRBJ1-1; possible D gene TRBD1, 5 bases. The clonotype was recovered from a man in his fifties or sixties with Graves' ophthalmopathy. Sequenced material: blood. CDR3 in DNA: TGTGCCAGCAGTTTGCCTGGACGACGGGGCATTGCGTCGACTGAAGCTTTCTTT. Translation: CASSLPGRRGIASTEAFF.